Each of the 18 T cell receptor beta chains below was sequenced from the same sample in a study of tumor-infiltrating lymphocytes in primary liver carcinoma. A primer in the constant region served to generate TCR beta cDNA from about 480 ng of total RNA. Researchers made the TCR beta libraries by running three nested multiplex PCR rounds with slightly modified ARM-PCR. The first two PCR rounds used TRBV1-TRBV30 forward primers with a C-beta reverse primer, about 10 cycles each. TCRdb itself ran the multiplex PCR reads through MiXCR, one entry per CDR3 protein. The profile shows 100,000 or so distinct CDR3 sequences, roughly 69% of them singletons. Total RNA and DNA came together from roughly 20-30 mg of bulk tissue without cell sorting. Sequencing was carried out using liver tumor tissue from sampling region 5. The subset: tumor region T5, tumor centre. The receptors stem from a woman aged 60-75 years with primary liver carcinoma and hepatitis B virus infection.

The rearrangement links TRBV4-1 to TRBJ2-1; a weak D match, TRBD1 (6 bases). This CDR3 is built from 16 residues. Germline V gene sequence: CDR1 MGHRA, CDR2 YSYEKL. V gave up 4 bases and J gave up 3 bases, with 16 bases separating them. CDR3 nucleotide sequence: TGCGCCAGCAGCCCCAGTTCTGGGGGCTTCTACAATGAGCAGTTCTTC. It specifies CASSPSSGGFYNEQFF.

This rearrangement joins TRBV6-1 to TRBJ2-3, with D hard to call. Germline CDR1 MNHNS, CDR2 SASEGT. V shed 1 base and J shed 6 bases, with 14 bases lying between them. CDR3 length: 15 amino acids. The CDR3 nucleotides are TGTGCCAGCAGTGAAGATAATGCAAATTCGGATACGCAGTATTTT. Protein product: CASSEDNANSDTQYF.

About this clonotype: The conserved final phenylalanine or tryptophan is absent from the CDR3, which likely points to a read error. This chain joins TRBV20-1 and TRBJ1-5; 11 nucleotides match TRBD1. The CDR3 is made up of 15 amino acids. The J segment lost 6 bases and the V segment lost 3 bases, leaving 7 bases of the junction unmatched. Germline V CDR1 and CDR2: DFQATT, SNEGSKA (reference sequence). CDR3 in amino acids: CSASDGQGASQPQHV. In DNA, the CDR3 is TGCAGTGCTAGCGACGGACAGGGGGCGTCTCAGCCCCAGCATGTT.

About this clonotype: A much larger clone differs from this one at a single base, so this may be a read error. The CDR3 DNA sequence: TGTGCCAGCAGCACAGGGGGCGAGGGGGTCACTGAAGCTTTCTTT. This gives the protein CASSTGGEGVTEAFF. The J gene is TRBJ1-1, the V gene TRBV28; TRBD1 aligns across 9 bases. Germline V gene sequence: CDR1 MDHEN, CDR2 SYDVKM. This CDR3 spans 15 amino acids. With 6 bases clipped from V and 4 bases from J, the junction kept 9 bases outside the gene matches.

This clonotype was detected only a few times. A clone one base away is much larger, so this may be a read error. The chain joins TRBV29-1 to TRBJ1-4; perhaps TRBD1 as D (6 bases). In germline, CDR1 is SQVTM, CDR2 ANQGSEA. CDR3 size: 13 residues. CDR3 amino acids: CSVGTATDEKLFF. The CDR3 DNA is TGCAGCGTTGGGACAGCAACTGATGAAAAACTGTTTTTT. Full variable domain (missing parts from reference TRBV29-1 and TRBJ1-4): SAVISQKPSRDICQRGTSLTIQCQVDSQVTMMFWYRQQPGQSLTLIATANQGSEATYESGFVIDKFPISRPNLTFSTLTVSNMSPEDSSIYLCSVGTATDEKLFFGSGTQLSVL.

Concerning this clonotype itself: A read error may account for a junction end that differs from germline. This chain joins TRBV10-2 and TRBJ2-4, with 12 bases identical to TRBD2. Germline CDR1 and CDR2: WSHSY and SAAADI. The length of the CDR3 is 18 residues. The CDR3 loop is CASSDLAGGPGARNIQYF. The DNA of the CDR3 is TGCGCCAGTAGTGATCTAGCGGGAGGGCCGGGAGCCAGAAACATTCAGTACTTC.

About this clonotype: Germline and junction disagree at one end, which may indicate a read error. The CDR3 loop reads CTSKKGLHYNEQFF. Written as DNA, the CDR3 is TGTACCAGCAAAAAGGGGCTCCATTACAATGAGCAGTTCTTC. The chain couples TRBV6-2 or TRBV6-3 to TRBJ2-1; possibly TRBD1 for D (5 bases). Per germline, CDR1 MNHEY and CDR2 SVGEGT. There are 14 residues in the CDR3.

This chain joins TRBV13 and TRBJ2-7; possibly TRBD1 for D (5 bases). This CDR3 region has 13 residues. The V end was cut by 11 bases, the J end by 2 bases, with 16 bases between. Germline assignment: CDR1 PRHDT and CDR2 FYEKMQ (reference sequence). The CDR3 protein is CADSPSMAYEQYF. The CDR3 DNA follows: TGTGCCGACAGCCCATCGATGGCCTACGAGCAGTACTTC.

Concerning this clonotype: A much larger clonotype is one base distant, so this may be a read error. V is TRBV2 and J is TRBJ1-2; 7 nucleotides agree with TRBD1. The CDR3 is made up of 14 amino acids. Germline assignment: CDR1 SNHLY and CDR2 FYNNEI. V trimming: 5 bases; J trimming: 7 bases; junction bases outside the gene matches: 10. Written as DNA, the CDR3 is TGTGCCAGCAGTTCTGACAGGGAGTGGTGTGGCTACACCTTC. Translation: CASSSDREWCGYTF.

Regarding this clonotype: One junction end disagrees with the germline gene, perhaps due to a read error. The chain joins TRBV4-2 to TRBJ2-7; D possibly corresponds to TRBD2 (6 bases). The CDR3 runs to 15 residues. From germline, CDR1 is LGHNA and CDR2 YNFKEQ. The DNA of the CDR3 is TGTGCCAGCTGCCAAGTTGGGGACTCCACCGACGGGCAGTACTTC. Translating gives CASCQVGDSTDGQYF.

Details on this clonotype: The CDR3 does not end in the conserved phenylalanine or tryptophan, so this is likely a read error. The chain employs TRBV11-1 and TRBJ2-7; D perhaps matches TRBD1 (6 bases). The CDR3 has 12 amino acids. The germline gives CDR1 SGHAT, CDR2 FQDESV (reference sequence). CDR3 loop: CASSLDRKEQYS. The CDR3 DNA reads TGCGCCAGCAGCTTAGACAGGAAAGAGCAGTACTCC.

Remarks on this clonotype: A much larger clone lies a single base off, so this may be a read error. The chain combines TRBV6-5 with TRBJ2-2; D is perhaps TRBD2 (5 bases). Germline loops: CDR1 MNHEY, CDR2 SVGAGI. There are 13 residues in the CDR3. The CDR3 DNA is TGTGCCAGCAGTTACACGAACACCGGGGAGCAGTTTTTT. Its protein is CASSYTNTGEQFF.

Note on this clonotype: The final CDR3 position lacks the conserved phenylalanine or tryptophan, pointing to a likely read error. The CDR3 DNA follows: TGTGCCAGCAGTTTTCATCTCCGGGACACTCCCTCCTACGAGCAGTACTAC. It encodes CASSFHLRDTPSYEQYY. This chain links TRBV28 with TRBJ2-7; TRBD1 might be the D (6 bases). The germline CDR1 and CDR2 sequences are MDHEN and SYDVKM. Trimming left V 3 bases short and J 0 bases short, with 18 bases between. This CDR3 spans 17 amino acids.

Notes on this clonotype: Given a much more abundant clone one base away, this may be a read error. V gene TRBV5-1 combines with J gene TRBJ1-4; 8 bases fit TRBD1. The CDR3 is 16 amino acids. From germline, CDR1 is SGHRS and CDR2 YFSETQ. In DNA, the CDR3 is TGCGCCAGCAGCATACGGACAGGGATTACTAATGAAAAACTGTCTTTT. Protein: CASSIRTGITNEKLSF.

With regard to this clonotype: The conserved closing phenylalanine or tryptophan is absent in this CDR3, likely reflecting a read error. The chain joins TRBV11-3 to TRBJ2-2; maybe TRBD2 (5 bases). Germline CDR1 is SGHNT and CDR2 is YENEEA. CDR3 length: 15 residues. This CDR3 reads CASSLGTRRTGELFS. In nucleotides, the CDR3 is TGTGCCAGTAGCTTAGGAACTAGAAGAACCGGGGAGCTGTTTTCT.

This clonotype was detected a few times. The chain has TRBV28 and TRBJ2-7, with D possibly TRBD2 on 5 matching bases. Germline lookup yields CDR1 MDHEN and CDR2 SYDVKM. The CDR3 consists of 14 residues. Trimming removed 3 bases from V and 2 bases from J, with 11 bases in between. CDR3 DNA: TGTGCCAGCAGTTTGGGCGGGTCCGCCTACGAGCAGTACTTC. Protein sequence: CASSLGGSAYEQYF.

The CDR3 loop is CASRTQAVAQPQHF. CDR3 nucleotide sequence: TGTGCCAGTAGGACACAGGCAGTGGCTCAGCCCCAGCATTTT. This sequence joins TRBV6-6 and TRBJ1-5; D might be TRBD1 (5 bases). The germline V and J ends were trimmed by 9 bases and 6 bases, with 18 bases remaining between them. CDR3 size: 14 residues. The V gene's germline CDR1 is MNHNY and CDR2 SVGAGI (reference sequence).

With regard to this clonotype: A read error may account for a junction end that differs from germline. The genes are TRBV6-5 and TRBJ1-6, with a tentative D call TRBD1 (5 bases). The CDR3 loop spans 15 amino acids. Germline V gene lookup returns CDR1 MNHEY and CDR2 SVGAGI. The CDR3 DNA reads TGTGCCAGCAGTCCTACCGGGGCAGGGAATTCACCCTTCCACTTT. As protein: CASSPTGAGNSPFHF.